This T cell receptor (beta chain) comes out of a study of monozygotic twins with inflammatory bowel disease (dated by TCRdb to the late 2010s). Turning to the overall study: The complete study included roughly 30 monozygotic twin pairs: 19 IBD-discordant Danish pairs and nine German pairs, of which four were IBD-concordant and five were IBD-discordant. The search for disease-associated traits relied mainly on comparing, within discordant pairs, IBD patients with their genetically identical healthy co-twins. Each individual had, on average, about 151 000 unique TCRalpha sequences and 181 000 unique TCRbeta sequences available for analysis.

Details on this clonotype: Its antigen specificity is not known.

From each donor, a roughly 2.7 ml peripheral blood sample was collected into PAXgene tubes and kept at -80 degrees C. Without any T cell sorting, total RNA was extracted from whole blood using the PAXgene blood miRNA kit on an automated QIAcube. Deep TCRalpha and TCRbeta repertoire profiling with unique molecular barcoding was performed on peripheral blood of monozygotic twin pairs concordant or discordant for inflammatory bowel disease. Smoking habits were recorded for all twin pairs, and individuals were classified as current, former or never smokers. The cysteine opens and the phenylalanine closes a CDR3 of 14 amino acids. Only the protein sequence is given. CDR1 and CDR2, looked up from the germline V gene (reference sequence), are LGHDT and YNNKEL. Here is what the overall study found, with its caveats: No difference in repertoire similarity was observed between concordant and discordant twins, possibly owing to limited statistical power. Because patients were on differing immunosuppressive treatments, the repertoires may have picked up extra background noise and inter-individual variability. IBD patients had lower TCRbeta repertoire diversity, measured by the inverse Simpson index, than their healthy co-twins. Distinction between different T cell subtypes could not be achieved in the analysis. Compared with healthy twins, IBD patients had fewer clonotypes in common with other individuals, a difference most pronounced in patients showing signs of disease activity. No single strong signal or clonotype linked to IBD turned up in the results, so the idea that one exists was not supported.

Receptors were amplified or captured by 5' RACE. Each TCR library was prepared from about 3,400 ng of total RNA. For each sample, cDNA synthesis with SMARTScribe reverse transcriptase was split into eight separate reactions. During cDNA synthesis, unique molecular identifiers containing a 6-nucleotide sample barcode were introduced by template switching. TCRalpha and TCRbeta cDNA was amplified by two nested PCRs of approximately 17 and 9 cycles, with bead purification after each PCR. Before amplification, the cDNA was treated with uracil DNA-glycosylase and purified using the QIAquick PCR purification kit. The second PCR was the step at which Illumina TruSeq-compatible adapters and sample-specific barcodes were added. TapeStation and Qubit were used to check library quality and concentration, and 5 ng of each library went into the pool. Sequencing of the pooled libraries was done on an Illumina HiSeq2500 single-index Rapid Run using custom sequencing primers and 2 x 100 bp reads. Concerning the study's data processing: MiGEC version 1.2.6 was used for UMI-based consensus assembly to correct PCR and sequencing errors. MiXCR version 2.1.1 was used to carry out V(D)J alignment, clonotype assembly and CDR3 extraction. To normalise gene usage, clonotype sharing and MAIT/NKT TCR abundance, the top 1000, 10 000 and 20 000 clonotypes in each sample were analysed. Diversity was computed as the inverse Simpson index with the vegan R package after downsampling to 27 000 UMIs. Statistical testing used paired Mann-Whitney U tests on the discordant twin pairs and applied Benjamini-Hochberg correction for multiple testing. After TCRdb reprocessed the reads, each CDR3 protein sequence was kept as one row, without DNA. TCRdb, rather than the study authors, made the V and J calls. In this sample's table one finds approximately 400,000 distinct CDR3 sequences. The ten most abundant clones make up roughly 2.5% of the sample.

This TCR derives from a human donor with ulcerative colitis or Crohn's disease, or a healthy co-twin of an affected twin (not recorded which). The specimen sequenced was blood. This receptor chain uses TRBV3-1 and TRBJ1-5. The CDR3 reads CASSQINSNQPQHF.